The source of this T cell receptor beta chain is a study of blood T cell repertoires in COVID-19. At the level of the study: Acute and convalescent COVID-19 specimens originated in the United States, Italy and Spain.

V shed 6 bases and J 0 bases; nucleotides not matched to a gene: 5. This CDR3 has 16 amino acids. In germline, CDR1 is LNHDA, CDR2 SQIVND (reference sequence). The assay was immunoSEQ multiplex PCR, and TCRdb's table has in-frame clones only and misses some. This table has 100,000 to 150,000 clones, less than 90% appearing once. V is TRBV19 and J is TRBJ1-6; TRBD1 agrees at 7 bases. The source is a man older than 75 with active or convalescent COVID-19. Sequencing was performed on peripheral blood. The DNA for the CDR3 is TGTGCCAGTAGGGACAGGCGGCTCTCCTATAATTCACCCCTCCACTTT. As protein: CASRDRRLSYNSPLHF.